This T cell receptor (beta chain) appears in the sequencing data of a study of shared clonotypes between healthy human individuals. Study-wide findings and caveats: An expected dependence of interdonor clonotype sharing on sequencing depth was noted.

V was pared by 5 bases and J by 4 bases, with 1 base of the junction left unmatched. The CDR3 has 14 residues. CDR1 GTSNPN and CDR2 SVGIG come from the germline V gene (reference sequence). To note about this clone: Its antigen is undetermined.

Clones were read by immunoSEQ multiplex PCR, and TCRdb kept only the in-frame ones, dropping some. The sample holds hundreds of thousands of clones, roughly four fifths seen once. This clonotype originated in a woman aged 35 to 49 in good health. Some clones in this sample may be carry-over from other donors' samples. Material: PBMCs. The rearrangement uses TRBV30 and TRBJ2-1; TRBD2 matches at 14 bases. The CDR3 loop reads CAWGLAGGYNEQFF. The DNA for the CDR3 is TGTGCCTGGGGACTAGCGGGAGGTTACAATGAGCAGTTCTTC. The whole variable domain, filled in from reference TRBV30 and TRBJ2-1, reads SQTIHQWPATLVQPVGSPLSLECTVEGTSNPNLYWYRQAAGRGLQLLFYSVGIGQISSEVPQNLSASRPQDRQFILSSKKLLLSDSGFYLCAWGLAGGYNEQFFGPGTRLTVL.